This T cell receptor (beta chain) was recorded in a study of blood T cell repertoires in COVID-19. In the study's own analysis: Reference gene primer amplification yielded estimated nucleated cell counts. TCRdb's copy holds only in-frame clones and misses some; the assay was immunoSEQ multiplex PCR. Clone size and V and J calls were adopted from that table, with D and trimming inferred from the DNA. The sample contains under 250,000 clones, about nine tenths of which appear only once. V dropped 6 bases and J dropped 1 base, with 6 bases sitting between them. This CDR3 has 12 residues. Germline V gene sequence: CDR1 SNHLY, CDR2 FYNNEI. Seattle participants joined during active infection and were tracked over time.

The TCR sequence derives from a man aged 50 to 60 with COVID-19, enrolled during active disease. This rearrangement joins TRBV2 to TRBJ1-1; D is ambiguous. Material: peripheral blood. The CDR3 spells CASRAPNTEAFF. CDR3 nucleotide sequence: TGTGCCAGCAGAGCACCGAACACTGAAGCTTTCTTT.